This is a list of T cell receptor beta chains from one sample in a study of blood T cell repertoires in COVID-19. Using immunoSEQ multiplex PCR, the repertoire was profiled, and TCRdb retains in-frame clones only, with some absent. The profile shows over 250,000 clones, approximately 89% of them singletons. Sequenced material: peripheral blood. These receptors originate from a woman aged 55-70 years with acute or convalescent COVID-19. Each CDR3 is given without its conserved first and last residue.

V gene	J gene	CDR3 protein
TRBV7-3	TRBJ2-7	ASSLGAASYEQY
TRBV18	TRBJ1-5	ASTSTGVYQPQH
TRBV11-2	TRBJ2-3	ASSLEAGGPHTQY
TRBV28	TRBJ2-7	ASSPLTGGWEQY
TRBV7-2	TRBJ1-6	ASRQQGAVNSPLH
TRBV11-3	TRBJ2-2	ASSPTSGGNTGELF
TRBV7-8	TRBJ2-5	ASSPRPRGETQY
TRBV5-4	TRBJ1-6	ASSLGQGGNSPLH
TRBV5-1	TRBJ1-1	ASSVQQGVNTEAF
TRBV7-2	TRBJ1-6	ASSSTQGTPLH
TRBV9	TRBJ2-5	ASSVEHRLETQY
TRBV4-1	TRBJ1-1	ASSPLGGLESTEAF
TRBV2	TRBJ1-5	ASIELGGQPQH
TRBV7-2	TRBJ2-7	ASSPPSGTYEQY
TRBV7-2	TRBJ2-1	AGSSSGSYNEQF
TRBV6-5	TRBJ1-2	ASSYEGAGGYGYT
TRBV15	TRBJ2-4	ATSRQRVGENIQY
TRBV7-9	TRBJ2-7	ASSLGSVPYEQY
TRBV12-3/TRBV12-4	TRBJ1-2	ASSLARSSGYT